At least ten counts were recorded for the clone carrying this TCR beta chain. These data come from a study of spatial heterogeneity in lung cancer. Specified time point: sample taken at primary tumor resection. From tumor, nontumor lung or frozen PBMC, whole RNA was taken unsorted for sequencing. The donor group consisted of roughly 70 patients who had untreated, early-stage non-small cell lung cancer. Germline V gene data show CDR1 as MRHNA and CDR2 as SNTAGT. V trimming: 1 base; J trimming: 2 bases; junction bases outside the gene matches: 4. CDR3 size: 16 residues. Single TCR cDNA molecules each had their own unique molecular identifier. MiXCR, applied by TCRdb to the 5' RACE reads, yields one record per CDR3 protein. Altogether some 45,000 distinct CDR3 sequences are present, about an eighth being singletons, with the ten largest covering roughly 40%.

The sequence derives from a female donor with early-stage non-small cell lung cancer. The sample was PBMCs, taken at surgery. This rearrangement joins TRBV6-4 to TRBJ2-3; 9 bases are a match to TRBD2. CDR3 coding DNA: TGTGCCAGCAGTGACTTAGCGGGGGCCGTCACAGATACGCAGTATTTT. This encodes CASSDLAGAVTDTQYF.